Sequencing of this TCR beta chain was carried out in a study of blood T cell repertoires in COVID-19. V was pared by 1 base and J by 1 base, with 8 bases between. This CDR3 has 15 residues. The germline V gene has CDR1 SEHNR and CDR2 FQNEAQ (reference sequence). Using immunoSEQ multiplex PCR, the repertoire was profiled, and TCRdb retains in-frame clones only, with some absent. The sample lists more than 60,000 clones, 65% to 90% occurring once. The chain joins TRBV7-9 to TRBJ2-1; maybe TRBD1 (6 bases). This clonotype was obtained from a human donor in a cohort sampled during active COVID-19. Specimen: peripheral blood. In nucleotides, the CDR3 is TGTGCCAGCAGCTTAGTCCAGGGGTCCTACAATGAGCAGTTCTTC. Protein sequence: CASSLVQGSYNEQFF.